A single sample is the source of the 6 T cell receptor beta chains below, sequenced in a study of cytomegalovirus exposure and HLA in healthy donors. Primers: 60 Vbeta forward and 13 Jbeta reverse. Generated by immunoSEQ multiplex PCR, the TCRdb table keeps only in-frame clones and is missing some. The sample carries approximately 120,000 clones, roughly 73% recorded once. Material for sequencing was PBMCs. Receptor source: a man aged 55 to 69 in good health and CMV-seropositive.

The J gene is TRBJ2-3, the V gene TRBV7-2; D is perhaps TRBD1 (5 bases). Trimming took off 7 bases at V and 3 bases at J, with 17 bases between the two ends. The CDR3 length is 15 residues. Germline assignment: CDR1 SGHTA and CDR2 FQGNSA. CDR3 residues: CASTRAGQGTDTQYF. The CDR3 bases are TGTGCCAGCACCCGCGCTGGGCAGGGTACAGATACGCAGTATTTT.

CDR3 in amino acids: CASRRTGVTEAFF. CDR3 sequence (DNA): TGTGCCAGCAGGCGAACAGGGGTCACTGAAGCTTTCTTT. The genes are TRBV6-1 and TRBJ1-1, with 7 positions matching TRBD1. Germline loops: CDR1 MNHNS, CDR2 SASEGT. This CDR3 region has 13 residues. The ends lost 6 bases at V and 4 bases at J; junction bases unmatched: 5.

V and J are TRBV4-1 and TRBJ1-2; D ambiguous. Germline V lookup: CDR1 MGHRA, CDR2 YSYEKL. V lost 3 bases, J lost 2 bases, and 4 bases lay in between. There are 12 residues in the CDR3. The CDR3 nucleotides read TGCGCCAGCAGCCAGAGAAACTATGGCTACACCTTC. Translation gives CASSQRNYGYTF.

The chain combines TRBV28 with TRBJ2-1, with D possibly TRBD1 on 6 matching bases. Germline V gene sequence: CDR1 MDHEN, CDR2 SYDVKM. The CDR3 covers 16 residues. V was shortened by 2 bases and J by 3 bases, with 14 bases between the two germline ends. The DNA for the CDR3 is TGTGCCAGCAGTTTACAACAGGGCGGGTACTACAATGAGCAGTTCTTC. Translating it yields CASSLQQGGYYNEQFF.

CDR3 protein: CASSFRRAGTEAFF. In DNA form, the CDR3 reads TGCGCCAGCAGCTTCAGAAGGGCGGGAACTGAAGCTTTCTTT. The rearrangement joins TRBV5-1 to TRBJ1-1, with D unresolved. The V end was cut by 2 bases, the J end by 5 bases, with 13 bases between. In germline, CDR1 is SGHRS, CDR2 YFSETQ. This CDR3 comprises 14 residues.

This sequence joins TRBV2 and TRBJ2-5; D might be TRBD1 (6 bases). The CDR3 loop spans 14 amino acids. Trimming shortened V by 1 base and J by 4 bases, and 10 bases separated the two germline ends. Germline loops: CDR1 SNHLY, CDR2 FYNNEI. The CDR3 coding sequence is TGTGCCAGCAGTGAAGTTACAGGGAGAGAGACCCAGTACTTC. Amino acid sequence: CASSEVTGRETQYF.